The clone carrying this T cell receptor (beta chain) is medium-sized within its sample. Its antigen is unidentified. This record comes from a study of vaccination and CD4 T cells after COVID-19. Treatment specified: roughly 10-day PBMC culture with coronavirus spike peptide pools or control peptides (ViraFEST assay). Investigators obtained the unexposed donor's CD4+ T cells before the COVID-19 pandemic (2011-2018). Cultured CD4+ T cell DNA underwent sequencing with the Oncomine TCR Beta short-read assay. TCRdb itself ran the PCR reads through MiXCR, one entry per CDR3 protein. The sample lists under 4,500 distinct CDR3 sequences, about 35% occurring once. This CDR3 spans 13 amino acids. Losses at the gene ends were 4 bases for V and 2 bases for J; bases not matched to a gene: 1. Germline values: CDR1 MNHEY, CDR2 SVGAGI.

The V gene is TRBV6-5, the J gene TRBJ1-2; 7 nucleotides align to TRBD1. The source of this sequence is a human donor in good health. The specimen was CD4+ T cells from blood, cultured in vitro. CDR3 sequence (DNA): TGTGCCAGCAGTTTCAGGGGGAACTATGGCTACACCTTC. It encodes CASSFRGNYGYTF.